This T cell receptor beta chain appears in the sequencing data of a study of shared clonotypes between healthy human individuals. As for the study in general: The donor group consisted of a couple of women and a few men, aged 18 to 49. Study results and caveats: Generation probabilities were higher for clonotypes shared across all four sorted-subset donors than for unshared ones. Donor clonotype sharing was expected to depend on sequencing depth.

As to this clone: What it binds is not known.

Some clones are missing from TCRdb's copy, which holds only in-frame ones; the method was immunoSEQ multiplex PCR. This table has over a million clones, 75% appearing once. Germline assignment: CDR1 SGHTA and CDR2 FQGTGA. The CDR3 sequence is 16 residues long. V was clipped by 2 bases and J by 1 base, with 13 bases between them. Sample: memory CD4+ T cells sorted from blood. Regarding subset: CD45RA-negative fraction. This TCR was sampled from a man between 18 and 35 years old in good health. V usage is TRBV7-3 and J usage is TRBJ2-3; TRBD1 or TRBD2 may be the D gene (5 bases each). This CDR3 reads CASSLGALGGTDTQYF. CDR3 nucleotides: TGTGCCAGCAGCTTAGGGGCTCTGGGGGGCACAGATACGCAGTATTTT.